The present T cell receptor beta chain was sequenced within a study of blood T cell repertoires in COVID-19. On the study more broadly: Samples taken during acute and convalescent COVID-19 were collected in the United States, Italy and Spain.

Assay: immunoSEQ multiplex PCR; the TCRdb copy retains only in-frame clones and omits some. The sample consists of some 270,000 clones, 90% of them appearing once. The sequence came from a woman aged 55-75 years with COVID-19, enrolled during active disease. Sequencing was carried out using peripheral blood.

The CDR3 coding sequence is TGTGCCAGCAGTTACTCGAAAGAGCGGTTTTGGCCTGAAGCTTTCTTT. As protein: CASSYSKERFWPEAFF. The rearrangement joins TRBV6-2 or TRBV6-3 to TRBJ1-1; D uncertain. CDR1 is MNHEY, CDR2 SVGEGT, per germline. Trimming cost V 0 bases and J 6 bases, with 17 bases left between them. This CDR3 region has 16 residues.